Listed below are T cell receptor beta chains from one sample, sequenced in a study of immune evolution from preneoplasia to lung adenocarcinoma. Libraries were prepared by immunoSEQ multiplex PCR; TCRdb keeps only in-frame clonotypes and omits some of them. Among roughly 9,000 clones, approximately 79% were seen once, and the ten largest hold about 9%. Sequenced material: FFPE minimally invasive lung adenocarcinoma tissue. These receptors originate from a donor at least 70 years old with lung adenocarcinoma. The CDR3 runs from the conserved cysteine through the conserved F or W. A D gene is named only where the DNA matches it firmly.

v_call	d_call	j_call	cdr3_aa
TRBV7-3	.	TRBJ2-1	CASSLRSGAGLTGPHNEQFF
TRBV27	TRBD1	TRBJ2-7	CASRDRGTFYEQYF
TRBV28	TRBD1	TRBJ1-5	CASSLPGGNQPQHF
TRBV28	.	TRBJ1-2	CASSFSGMGYTF
TRBV19	.	TRBJ2-1	CASSITGNNEQFF
TRBV28	TRBD1	TRBJ2-1	CASSTPGQGSYNEQFF
TRBV18	.	TRBJ1-2	CASSPPMTASGYGYTF
TRBV5-1	.	TRBJ2-1	CASSPDLFGGLLNEQFF
TRBV27	TRBD2	TRBJ2-7	CASSLVSGSGYEQYF
TRBV30	TRBD2	TRBJ2-1	CAWSYGGSSSYNEQFF
TRBV30	TRBD1	TRBJ1-1	CAWSLWQGAKGTEAFF
TRBV6-5	.	TRBJ1-3	CASRNGDNF
TRBV20-1	.	TRBJ2-7	CSAARFGETYF
TRBV7-9	.	TRBJ1-1	CASSLYAGTEAFF
TRBV20-1	.	TRBJ1-1	CSASGNTEAFF
TRBV30	.	TRBJ1-5	CAWSRGSNQPQHF
TRBV28	.	TRBJ2-7	CASSLIPVGYEQYF
TRBV28	.	TRBJ2-3	CASSPEDRNFIQNSTDTQYF
TRBV2	TRBD2	TRBJ2-5	CASSGPGGGETQYF
TRBV19	TRBD1	TRBJ2-7	CASSRGQGASYEQYF
TRBV18	TRBD2	TRBJ2-2	CASSPPGGPITGELFF
TRBV28	TRBD2	TRBJ2-2	CASSRTSRNTGELFF
TRBV28	.	TRBJ2-2	CASIQNTAGQPRGTGELFF
TRBV7-9	TRBD2	TRBJ2-3	CASSFRSLAGGPGTDTQYF
TRBV10-1	TRBD1	TRBJ2-7	CASSARRGQVPDSYEQYF
TRBV5-5	TRBD2	TRBJ2-7	CASSLGLASSYEQYF
TRBV5-1	TRBD2	TRBJ2-7	CASSALAGARYEQYF
TRBV29-1	.	TRBJ1-2	CSVDGRNYGYTF
TRBV6-1	.	TRBJ1-1	CASSPKTGGNTEAFF
TRBV6-5	.	TRBJ2-7	CASSYSRSGSYEQYF
TRBV28	.	TRBJ2-3	CASSLGKHRADTQYF
TRBV5-1	.	TRBJ2-1	CASSFAWDNEQFF
TRBV7-2	TRBD1	TRBJ2-3	CASSRQGNTDTQYF
TRBV6-5	.	TRBJ2-2	CASSYYPPTGELFF
TRBV5-1	TRBD1	TRBJ2-3	CASSPGQGTDTQYF
TRBV19	.	TRBJ2-3	CASTDSMGGTDTQYF
TRBV2	.	TRBJ2-7	CASSVYPISYEQYF
TRBV11-2	TRBD1	TRBJ2-5	CASSSPGTGGGWGQYF
TRBV4-1	TRBD2	TRBJ2-1	CASSQRPTSGSRDEQFF
TRBV11-3	TRBD2	TRBJ2-1	CASSSGGGGLAGGEQFF